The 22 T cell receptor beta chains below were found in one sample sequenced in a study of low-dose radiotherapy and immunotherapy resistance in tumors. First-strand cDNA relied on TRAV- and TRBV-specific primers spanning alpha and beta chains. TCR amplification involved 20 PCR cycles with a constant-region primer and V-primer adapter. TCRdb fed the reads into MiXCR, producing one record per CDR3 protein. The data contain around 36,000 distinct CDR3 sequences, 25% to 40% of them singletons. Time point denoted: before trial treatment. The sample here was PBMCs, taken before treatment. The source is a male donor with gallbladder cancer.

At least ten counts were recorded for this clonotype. Written as DNA, the CDR3 is TGTGCCAGCAGCTTAGCGATTAGCACAGATACGCAGTATTTT. Translation: CASSLAISTDTQYF. The chain recombines TRBV7-9 with TRBJ2-3; D is ambiguous. The V gene lost 0 bases and the J gene lost 0 bases, with 4 bases spanning the gap. Germline CDR1 and CDR2: SEHNR and FQNEAQ (reference sequence). CDR3 length: 14 amino acids. The full variable domain, rest sourced from reference TRBV7-9 and TRBJ2-3, is DTGVSQNPRHKITKRGQNVTFRCDPISEHNRLYWYRQTLGQGPEFLTYFQNEAQLEKSRLLSDRFSAERPKGSFSTLEIQRTEQGDSAMYLCASSLAISTDTQYFGPGTRLTVL.

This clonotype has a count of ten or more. CDR3 region: CASSVGASGGQETQYF. Written as DNA, the CDR3 is TGTGCCAGCAGCGTAGGTGCTAGCGGAGGCCAAGAGACCCAGTACTTC. The chain combines TRBV9 with TRBJ2-5; 7 bases match TRBD2. The V gene end was trimmed by 0 bases and the J gene end by 1 base; junction bases not matched to a gene: 6. From germline, CDR1 is SGDLS and CDR2 YYNGEE. The CDR3 is 16 residues long.

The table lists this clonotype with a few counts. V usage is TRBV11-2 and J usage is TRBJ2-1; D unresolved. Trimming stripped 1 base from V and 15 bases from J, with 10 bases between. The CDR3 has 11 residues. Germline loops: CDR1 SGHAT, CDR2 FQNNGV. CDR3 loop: CASSLARIMFF. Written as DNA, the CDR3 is TGTGCCAGCAGCTTAGCTCGAATTATGTTCTTC.

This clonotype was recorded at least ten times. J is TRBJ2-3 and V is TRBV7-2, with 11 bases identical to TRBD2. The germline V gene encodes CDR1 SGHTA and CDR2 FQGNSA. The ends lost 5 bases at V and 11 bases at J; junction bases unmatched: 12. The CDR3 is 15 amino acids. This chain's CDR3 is CASSRPGLAETGQYF. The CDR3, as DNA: TGTGCCAGCAGCCGACCGGGACTAGCGGAAACAGGGCAGTATTTT.

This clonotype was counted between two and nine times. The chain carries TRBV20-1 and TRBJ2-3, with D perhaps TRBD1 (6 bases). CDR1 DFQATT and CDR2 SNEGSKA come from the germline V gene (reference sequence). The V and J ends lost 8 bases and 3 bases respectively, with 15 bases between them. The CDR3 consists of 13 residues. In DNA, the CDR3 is TGCAGTCCGACTGGGGGCCGGACAGATACGCAGTATTTT. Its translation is CSPTGGRTDTQYF.

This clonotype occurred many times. The CDR3 nucleotides read TGTGCCAGCAGTTTAATGAGGGCAGGGAACCAAGAGACCCAGTACTTC. Its protein product is CASSLMRAGNQETQYF. The chain joins TRBV28 to TRBJ2-5; D could derive from TRBD1 or TRBD2 (5 bases each). This CDR3 is 16 amino acids long. V lost 2 bases, J lost 0 bases, and 13 bases lay in between. CDR1 is MDHEN, CDR2 SYDVKM, per germline.

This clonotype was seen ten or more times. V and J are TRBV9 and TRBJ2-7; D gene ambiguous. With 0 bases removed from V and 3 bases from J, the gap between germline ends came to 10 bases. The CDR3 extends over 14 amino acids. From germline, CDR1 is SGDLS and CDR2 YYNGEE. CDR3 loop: CASSVGGGIYEQYF. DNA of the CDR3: TGTGCCAGCAGCGTAGGTGGTGGGATCTACGAGCAGTACTTC.

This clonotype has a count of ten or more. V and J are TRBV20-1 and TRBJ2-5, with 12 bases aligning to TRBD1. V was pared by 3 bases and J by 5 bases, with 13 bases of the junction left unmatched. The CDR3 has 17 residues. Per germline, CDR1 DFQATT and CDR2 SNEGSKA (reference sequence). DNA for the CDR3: TGCAGTGCTAGGCAGGCCGGGACAGGGGGCAATTTGGAGACCCAGTACTTC. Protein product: CSARQAGTGGNLETQYF.

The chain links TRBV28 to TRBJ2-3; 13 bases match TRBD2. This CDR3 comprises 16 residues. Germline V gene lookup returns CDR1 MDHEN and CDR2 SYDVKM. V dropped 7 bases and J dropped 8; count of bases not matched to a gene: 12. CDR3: CASNQVGLAGEGTQYF. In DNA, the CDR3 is TGTGCCAGCAACCAAGTAGGACTAGCGGGAGAGGGTACGCAGTATTTT.

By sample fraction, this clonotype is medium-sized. CDR3: CSPRTGLGGELFF. In DNA form, the CDR3 reads TGCAGCCCGAGGACAGGCCTCGGAGGGGAGCTGTTTTTT. V usage is TRBV29-1 and J usage is TRBJ2-2, with 7 bases aligning to TRBD1. V lost 8 bases to trimming and J lost 8 bases; unmatched junction nucleotides: 11. Germline CDR1 is SQVTM and CDR2 is ANQGSEA. The CDR3 consists of 13 residues.

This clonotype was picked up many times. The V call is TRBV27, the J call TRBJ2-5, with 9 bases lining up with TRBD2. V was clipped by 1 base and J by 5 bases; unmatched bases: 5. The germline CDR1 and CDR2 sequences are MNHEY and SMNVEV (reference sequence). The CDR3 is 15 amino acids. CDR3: CASSLLAGVLETQYF. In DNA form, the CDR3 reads TGTGCCAGCAGTTTATTAGCGGGAGTGCTGGAGACCCAGTACTTC.

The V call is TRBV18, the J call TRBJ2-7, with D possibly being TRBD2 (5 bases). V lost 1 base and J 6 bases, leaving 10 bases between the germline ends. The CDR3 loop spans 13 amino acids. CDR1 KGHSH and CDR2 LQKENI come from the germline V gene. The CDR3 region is CASSPRGEGEQYF. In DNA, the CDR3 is TGTGCCAGCTCACCACGGGGAGAGGGCGAGCAGTACTTC.

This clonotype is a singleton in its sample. DNA of the CDR3: TGTGCCAGCCTGGACAGGGCCTATCAGCCCCAGCATTTT. Its protein product is CASLDRAYQPQHF. This sequence joins TRBV28 and TRBJ1-5; TRBD1 matches 8 bases. The length of the CDR3 is 13 residues. Trimming cost V 8 bases and J 5 bases; bases outside gene matches: 5. Germline V gives CDR1 MDHEN, CDR2 SYDVKM.

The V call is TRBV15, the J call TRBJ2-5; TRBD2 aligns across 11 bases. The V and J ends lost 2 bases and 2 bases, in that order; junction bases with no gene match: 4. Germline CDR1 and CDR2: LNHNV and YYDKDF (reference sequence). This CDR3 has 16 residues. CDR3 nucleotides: TGTGCCACCAGCAGACGCCGGACTAGCGGGCAAGAGACCCAGTACTTC. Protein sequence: CATSRRRTSGQETQYF.

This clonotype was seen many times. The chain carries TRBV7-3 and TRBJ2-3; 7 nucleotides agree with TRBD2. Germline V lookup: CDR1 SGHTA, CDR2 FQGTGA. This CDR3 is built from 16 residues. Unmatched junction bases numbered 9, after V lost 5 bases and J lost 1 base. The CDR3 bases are TGTGCCAGCAGCGGGGGGGAGGGCCGTGGCACAGATACGCAGTATTTT. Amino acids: CASSGGEGRGTDTQYF. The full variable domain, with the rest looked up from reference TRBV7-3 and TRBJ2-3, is GAGVSQTPSNKVTEKGKYVELRCDPISGHTALYWYRQSLGQGPEFLIYFQGTGAADDSGLPNDRFFAVRPEGSVSTLKIQRTERGDSAVYLCASSGGEGRGTDTQYFGPGTRLTVL.

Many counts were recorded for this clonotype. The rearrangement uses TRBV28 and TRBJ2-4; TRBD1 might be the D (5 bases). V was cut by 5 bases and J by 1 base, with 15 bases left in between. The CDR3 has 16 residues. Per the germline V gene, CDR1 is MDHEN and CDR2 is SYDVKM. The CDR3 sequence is CASSPHSSGAKNIQYF. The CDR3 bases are TGTGCCAGCAGTCCCCACTCGTCAGGGGCCAAAAACATTCAGTACTTC.

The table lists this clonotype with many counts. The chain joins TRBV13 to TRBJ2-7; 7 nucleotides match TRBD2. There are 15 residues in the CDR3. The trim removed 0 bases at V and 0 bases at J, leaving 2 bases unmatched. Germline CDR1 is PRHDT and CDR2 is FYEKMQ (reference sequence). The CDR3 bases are TGTGCCAGCAGCTTAGGCGGGGGGAGCTCCTACGAGCAGTACTTC. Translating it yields CASSLGGGSSYEQYF.

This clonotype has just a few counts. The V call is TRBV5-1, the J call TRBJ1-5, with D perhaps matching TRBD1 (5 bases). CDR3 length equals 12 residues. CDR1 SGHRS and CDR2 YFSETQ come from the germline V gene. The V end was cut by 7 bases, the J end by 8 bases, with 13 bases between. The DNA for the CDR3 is TGCGCCAGCGGCGGGGGGGAGAAGCCCCAGCATTTT. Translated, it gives CASGGGEKPQHF.

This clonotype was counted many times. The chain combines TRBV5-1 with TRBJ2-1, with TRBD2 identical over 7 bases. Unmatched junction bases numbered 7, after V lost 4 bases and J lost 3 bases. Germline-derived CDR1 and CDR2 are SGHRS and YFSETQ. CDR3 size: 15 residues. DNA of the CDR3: TGCGCCAGCAGCCCCACTAGCGCACTCTACAATGAGCAGTTCTTC. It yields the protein CASSPTSALYNEQFF.

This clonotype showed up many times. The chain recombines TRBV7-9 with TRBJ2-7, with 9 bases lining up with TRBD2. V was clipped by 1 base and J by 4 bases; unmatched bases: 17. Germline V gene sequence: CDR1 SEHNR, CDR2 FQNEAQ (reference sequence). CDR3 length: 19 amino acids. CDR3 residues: CASSLVRPRLAGRSYEQYF. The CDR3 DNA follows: TGTGCCAGCAGCTTAGTGAGGCCCCGGCTAGCGGGAAGATCTTACGAGCAGTACTTC.

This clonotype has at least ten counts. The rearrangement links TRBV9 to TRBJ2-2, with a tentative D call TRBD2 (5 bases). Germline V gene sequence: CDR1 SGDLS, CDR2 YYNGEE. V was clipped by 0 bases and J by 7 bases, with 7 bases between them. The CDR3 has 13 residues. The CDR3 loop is CASSVAGIGELFF. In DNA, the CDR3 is TGTGCCAGCAGCGTAGCGGGGATCGGGGAGCTGTTTTTT.

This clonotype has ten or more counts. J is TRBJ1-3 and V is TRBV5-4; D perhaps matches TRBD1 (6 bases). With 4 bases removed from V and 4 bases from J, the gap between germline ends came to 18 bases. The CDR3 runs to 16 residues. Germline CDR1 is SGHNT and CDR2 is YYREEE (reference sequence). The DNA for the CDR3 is TGTGCCAGCAGCCTCCGGGGGGGGGCGCGAGGAAACACCATATATTTT. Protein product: CASSLRGGARGNTIYF.